The clone carrying this T cell receptor beta chain was detected only once. The antigen is not known. TCRdb re-called the RT-PCR reads with MiXCR, one entry per CDR3 protein. Of about 1,400 distinct CDR3 sequences in the sample, roughly 90% are singletons; the top ten hold approximately 5%. The source of the sample is a study of yellow fever vaccine responses in identical twins. Study findings and constraints: Twins' T cell vaccine responses reportedly looked partly convergent, partly personalized.

The specimen was T cells from blood (PBMCs), unsorted or a sorted subset (not recorded which), collected before or after yellow fever vaccination (not recorded which). The clonotype originates from a woman in her late teens or twenties who received the yellow fever vaccine.

CDR3 DNA sequence: TGTGCCTGGAGTGTATTTGCGGACACTGAAGCTTTCTTT. It codes for CAWSVFADTEAFF. V and J are TRBV30 and TRBJ1-1, with D unresolved. Trimming pared 0 bases from V and 3 bases from J, leaving 8 bases between. The CDR3 runs to 13 residues. Per the germline V gene, CDR1 is GTSNPN and CDR2 is SVGIG (reference sequence).